Many counts were recorded for the clone carrying this T cell receptor (beta chain). What it binds is unknown. The V end was cut by 0 bases, the J end by 1 base, with 4 bases between. Germline CDR1 DFQATT, CDR2 SNEGSKA (reference sequence). The CDR3 is 12 amino acids. This sample was taken from a study of T cells after yellow fever vaccination. The study, taken as a whole, reports: Abundant clonotypes from the bulk population could have been carried over as contaminants into FACS-sorted repertoires. The secondary response peaked faster, at day 5 versus 15, but was weaker.

Template switching by 5'RACE produced TCR cDNA, adding a universal primer site and UMIs. TCRdb called the 5' RACE reads again in MiXCR, with one record for every CDR3 protein. The profile shows roughly 79,000 distinct CDR3 sequences, around 7.1% of them singletons. The genes are TRBV20-1 and TRBJ2-7; D unclear. This specimen was CD8+ T cells sorted from PBMCs, taken more than 8 days after the first yellow fever vaccination. The source of this sequence is a man in his late teens or twenties who received the YFV17D yellow fever vaccine. DNA of the CDR3: TGCAGTGCTAGAGACCAATCCTACGAGCAGTACTTC. Its translation is CSARDQSYEQYF.